This TCR beta chain appears in the sequencing data of a study of T cells after yellow fever vaccination. TCRdb fed the 5' RACE reads into MiXCR, producing one record per CDR3 protein. The table lists about 330,000 distinct CDR3 sequences, approximately 7% of them singletons. The study's findings and limits: One caveat is that FACS-sorted repertoires could contain abundant clonotypes contaminating from the bulk population. When the response was secondary, it was weaker but reached its peak faster, day 5 versus 15.

V was clipped by 7 bases and J by 8 bases, with 20 bases between them. Germline lookup yields CDR1 SGHTA and CDR2 FQGNSA. This CDR3 comprises 14 residues. About this clonotype: Its antigen is not identified.

The TCR was taken from a man younger than 30 who received the YFV17D yellow fever vaccine. The chain uses TRBV7-2 and TRBJ1-2; a weak D match, TRBD1 (5 bases). Sequencing was performed on PBMCs, taken roughly 46 days after the first yellow fever vaccination. The CDR3 loop is CASTTDRGGLGYTF. The CDR3 nucleotides are TGTGCCAGCACCACTGACCGGGGGGGTTTGGGCTACACCTTC.